This passage covers 3 T cell receptor beta chains from one sample sequenced in a study of T-cell memory formation after mild COVID-19 (dated by TCRdb to 2020 to 2022). The library was prepared using 5' RACE. The listed sequencing device is Illumina NovaSeq 6000. TCRdb reprocessed the public reads (quality trimming at Q25 with fastp, clone calling with MiXCR) and kept in-frame beta chains. Rows with a matching CDR3 protein are joined into one entry that keeps the most common DNA and genes. For this sample the table gives 250,000 to 400,000 distinct CDR3 sequences, of which 13% to 15% were detected only once. Roughly 23% of the sample is held by the ten biggest clonotypes. What was sequenced was PBMCs or a T cell subset sorted from them (not recorded which). These receptors all stem from a man aged 18 to 29 who had mild COVID-19 (a few samples of this study predate the infection). The sample titles of this study are shuffled in the database, so cell type and time point are left out; the donor was told from shared clones.

This clonotype was detected a few times. The J gene is TRBJ1-2, the V gene TRBV4-1; D remains ambiguous. Trimming removed 7 bases from V and 4 bases from J, with 16 bases in between. The germline CDR1 and CDR2 sequences are MGHRA and YSYEKL. The CDR3 contains 14 residues. The chain's CDR3 is CASNNGLLAYGYTF. For the CDR3, the DNA is TGCGCCAGCAACAACGGGTTACTGGCCTATGGCTACACCTTC.

This clonotype was counted at least ten times. This sequence joins TRBV11-2 and TRBJ2-7; no firm D call. Trimming stripped 6 bases from V and 0 bases from J, with 9 bases between. The CDR3 contains 13 residues. CDR1 and CDR2 (germline): SGHAT, FQNNGV. The CDR3 is CASRPSASYEQYV. The CDR3 DNA sequence: TGTGCCAGCAGGCCTTCGGCCTCCTACGAGCAGTACGTC.

The CDR3 DNA reads as TGCAGTGCTAGCCGTGGGGGAGGCACAGATACGCAGTATTTT. Its protein product is CSASRGGGTDTQYF. The V gene is TRBV20-1, the J gene TRBJ2-3, with D possibly called TRBD1 or TRBD2 (5 bases each). Germline V gene data show CDR1 as DFQATT and CDR2 as SNEGSKA (reference sequence). CDR3 length: 14 amino acids. V lost 3 bases, J lost 1 base, and 11 bases lay in between.